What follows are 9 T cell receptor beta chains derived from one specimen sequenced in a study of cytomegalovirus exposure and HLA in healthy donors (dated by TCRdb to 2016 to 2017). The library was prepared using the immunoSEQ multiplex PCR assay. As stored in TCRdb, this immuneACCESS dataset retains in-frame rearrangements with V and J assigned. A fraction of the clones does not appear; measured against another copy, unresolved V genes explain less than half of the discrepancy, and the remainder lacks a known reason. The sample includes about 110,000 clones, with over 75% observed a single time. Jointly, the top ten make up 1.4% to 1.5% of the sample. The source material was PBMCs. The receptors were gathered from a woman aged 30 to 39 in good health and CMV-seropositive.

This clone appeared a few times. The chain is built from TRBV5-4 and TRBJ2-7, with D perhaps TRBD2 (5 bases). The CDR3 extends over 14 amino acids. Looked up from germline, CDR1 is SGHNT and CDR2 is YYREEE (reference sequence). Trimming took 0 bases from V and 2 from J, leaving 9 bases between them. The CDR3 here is CASSLGVAPYEQYF. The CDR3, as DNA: TGTGCCAGCAGCTTGGGGGTAGCGCCCTACGAGCAGTACTTC. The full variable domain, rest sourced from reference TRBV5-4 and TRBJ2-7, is ETGVTQSPTHLIKTRGQQVTLRCSSQSGHNTVSWYQQALGQGPQFIFQYYREEENGRGNFPPRFSGLQFPNYSSELNVNALELDDSALYLCASSLGVAPYEQYFGPGTRLTVT.

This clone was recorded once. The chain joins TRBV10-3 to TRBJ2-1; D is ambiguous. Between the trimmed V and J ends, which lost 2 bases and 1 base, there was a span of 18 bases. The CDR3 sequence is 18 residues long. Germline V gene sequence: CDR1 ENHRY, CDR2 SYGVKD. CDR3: CAISEAWFVRISYNEQFF. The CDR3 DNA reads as TGTGCCATCAGTGAGGCGTGGTTTGTCCGTATTTCCTACAATGAGCAGTTCTTC.

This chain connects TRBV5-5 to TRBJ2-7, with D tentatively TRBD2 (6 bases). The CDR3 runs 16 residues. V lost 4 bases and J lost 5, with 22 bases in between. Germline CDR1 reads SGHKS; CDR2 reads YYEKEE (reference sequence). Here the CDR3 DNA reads TGTGCCAGCAGCATGCCTCTCACCCCGCGCGGGGACGAGCAGTACTTC. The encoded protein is CASSMPLTPRGDEQYF.

The CDR3 DNA reads as TGTGCCAGCAGCCCCCGACTAGCGGGGGGCTACAATGAGCAGTTCTTC. This gives the protein CASSPRLAGGYNEQFF. The gene calls are TRBV11-1 and TRBJ2-1; 13 bases align to TRBD2. V dropped 5 bases and J dropped 3; count of bases not matched to a gene: 4. The CDR3 has 16 amino acids. Germline V gives CDR1 SGHAT, CDR2 FQDESV (reference sequence).

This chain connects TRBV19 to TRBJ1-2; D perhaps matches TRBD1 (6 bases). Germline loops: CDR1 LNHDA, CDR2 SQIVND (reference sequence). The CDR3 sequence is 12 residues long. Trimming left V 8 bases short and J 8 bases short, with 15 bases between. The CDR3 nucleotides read TGTGCCAGTCGTCAGGGGACGAGAGGCTACACCTTC. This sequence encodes CASRQGTRGYTF.

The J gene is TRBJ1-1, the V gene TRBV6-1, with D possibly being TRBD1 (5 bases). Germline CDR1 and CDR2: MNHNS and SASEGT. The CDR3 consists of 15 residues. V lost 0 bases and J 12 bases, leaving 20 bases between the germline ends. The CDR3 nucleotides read TGTGCCAGCAGTGAAGCGAAGGTCCGGGGGACGGACTCTTTCTTT. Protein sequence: CASSEAKVRGTDSFF.

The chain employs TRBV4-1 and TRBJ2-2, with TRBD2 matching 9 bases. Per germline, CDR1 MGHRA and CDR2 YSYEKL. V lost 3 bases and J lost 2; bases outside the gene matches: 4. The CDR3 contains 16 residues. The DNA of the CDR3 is TGCGCCAGCAGCCATCCTGGGACTAGCAACACCGGGGAGCTGTTTTTT. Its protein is CASSHPGTSNTGELFF.

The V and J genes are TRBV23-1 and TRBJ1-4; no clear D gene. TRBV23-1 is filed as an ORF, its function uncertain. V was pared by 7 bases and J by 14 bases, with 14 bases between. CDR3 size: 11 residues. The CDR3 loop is CASKPGGLLFF. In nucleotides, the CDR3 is TGCGCCAGCAAACCCGGCGGTTTGCTGTTTTTT.

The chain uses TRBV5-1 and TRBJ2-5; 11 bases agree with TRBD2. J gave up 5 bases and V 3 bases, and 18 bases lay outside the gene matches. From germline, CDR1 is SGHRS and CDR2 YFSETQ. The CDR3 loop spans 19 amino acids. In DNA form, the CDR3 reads TGCGCCAGCAGCTGGAGGACAGTGTTTAGCGGGAGGGCCATGGAGACCCAGTACTTC. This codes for CASSWRTVFSGRAMETQYF.